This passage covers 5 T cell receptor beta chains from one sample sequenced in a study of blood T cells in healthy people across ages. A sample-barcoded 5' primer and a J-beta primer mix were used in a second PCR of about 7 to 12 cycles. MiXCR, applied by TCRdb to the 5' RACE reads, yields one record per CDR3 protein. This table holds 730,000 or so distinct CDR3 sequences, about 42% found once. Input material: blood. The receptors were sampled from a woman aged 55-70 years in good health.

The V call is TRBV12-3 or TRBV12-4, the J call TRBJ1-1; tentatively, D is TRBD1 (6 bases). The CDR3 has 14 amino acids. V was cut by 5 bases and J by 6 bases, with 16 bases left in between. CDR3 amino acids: CASSDGQPGAEAFF. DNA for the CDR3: TGTGCCAGCAGTGATGGACAGCCTGGCGCTGAAGCTTTCTTT.

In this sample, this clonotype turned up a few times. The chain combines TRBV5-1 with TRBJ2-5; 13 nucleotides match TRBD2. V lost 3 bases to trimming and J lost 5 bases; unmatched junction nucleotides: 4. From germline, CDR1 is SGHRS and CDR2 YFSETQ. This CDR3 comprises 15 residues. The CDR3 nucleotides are TGCGCCAGCAGCTCACTAGCGGGGGGGCCTGAGACCCAGTACTTC. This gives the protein CASSSLAGGPETQYF. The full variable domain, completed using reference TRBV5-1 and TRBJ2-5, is KAGVTQTPRYLIKTRGQQVTLSCSPISGHRSVSWYQQTPGQGLQFLFEYFSETQRNKGNFPGRFSGRQFSNSRSEMNVSTLELGDSALYLCASSSLAGGPETQYFGPGTRLLVL.

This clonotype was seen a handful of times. This chain's CDR3 is CAWSSSEETQYF. CDR3 DNA sequence: TGTGCCTGGAGTAGTAGCGAAGAGACCCAGTACTTC. The chain recombines TRBV30 with TRBJ2-5; D possibly corresponds to TRBD2 (5 bases). Germline V gene lookup returns CDR1 GTSNPN and CDR2 SVGIG (reference sequence). CDR3 length equals 12 residues. V lost 2 bases to trimming and J lost 3 bases, with 7 bases between them.

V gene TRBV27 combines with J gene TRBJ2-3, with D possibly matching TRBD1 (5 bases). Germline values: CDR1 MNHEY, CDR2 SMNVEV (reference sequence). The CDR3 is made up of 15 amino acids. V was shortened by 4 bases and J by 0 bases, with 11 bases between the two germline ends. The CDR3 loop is CASSWGDSSTDTQYF. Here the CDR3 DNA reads TGTGCCAGCAGTTGGGGCGATTCTAGCACAGATACGCAGTATTTT.

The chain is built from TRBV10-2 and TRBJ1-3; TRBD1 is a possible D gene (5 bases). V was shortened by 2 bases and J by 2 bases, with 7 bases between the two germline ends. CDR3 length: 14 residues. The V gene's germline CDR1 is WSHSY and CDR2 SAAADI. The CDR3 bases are TGCGCCAGCAGTGAGCGGGGCACTGGAAACACCATATATTTT. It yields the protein CASSERGTGNTIYF.